The clone carrying this T cell receptor beta chain was detected only a few times. The entry originates in a study of blood T cell repertoires in COVID-19. Study-wide background: T cells, B-cell-depleted T cells, or PBMCs provided the cDNA or gDNA that served as material.

The CDR3 covers 18 residues. Trimming pared 2 bases from V and 4 bases from J, leaving 18 bases between. CDR1 is LGHDT and CDR2 is YNNKEL in the germline V gene (reference sequence). In the authors' workflow: It was from reference gene primer amplification that nucleated cell counts were estimated. Assay used: immunoSEQ multiplex PCR; TCRdb lists only in-frame clones, some missing. That table is the source of V, J and clone size, and D and trimming were worked out from the DNA. Altogether 150,000 to 200,000 clones are present, around nine tenths being singletons, with the ten largest covering 3.7%. Sample: peripheral blood. The chain carries TRBV3-1 (or the pseudogene TRBV3-2) and TRBJ1-6, with D perhaps matching TRBD1 (5 bases). The receptor was derived from a man aged 18 to 30 with active or convalescent COVID-19. The CDR3 sequence is CASSQLEFRAEYNSPLHF. The CDR3 nucleotides are TGTGCCAGCAGCCAATTGGAATTCAGGGCGGAATATAATTCACCCCTCCACTTT.